The 22 T cell receptor beta chains below come from one sample, sequenced in a study of shared clonotypes between healthy human individuals. Some clones are missing from TCRdb's copy, which holds only in-frame ones; the method was immunoSEQ multiplex PCR. The table shows over 850,000 clones, with around 78% occurring only once. The source material was memory CD4+ T cells from PBMCs. Subset in this sample: CD45RA-negative fraction. These receptors were obtained from a man aged 18 to 29 in good health. Some clones in this sample may be carry-over from other donors' samples.

The V and J genes are TRBV6-5 and TRBJ2-3; D remains ambiguous. The germline gives CDR1 MNHEY, CDR2 SVGAGI. Trimming stripped 5 bases from V and 4 bases from J, with 16 bases between. The CDR3 contains 15 residues. The CDR3 nucleotides read TGTGCCAGCAGTCCCCGACTGACGAGCGCAGATACGCAGTATTTT. Its translation: CASSPRLTSADTQYF.

As regards this clone: A far larger clone is off by one base, so a read error is likely. J is TRBJ2-5 and V is TRBV9, with D maybe TRBD1 (6 bases). The CDR3 totals 13 residues. Germline loops: CDR1 SGDLS, CDR2 YYNGEE. The CDR3 DNA reads as TGTGCCAGCAGCACAGGGACCCAAGAGACCCAGCACTTC. Residues: CASSTGTQETQHF.

Concerning this clone itself: Other DNA variants within this sample encode the same CDR3. This sequence joins TRBV7-2 and TRBJ2-7; D is possibly TRBD1 (5 bases). CDR1 is SGHTA, CDR2 FQGNSA, per germline. V gave up 5 bases and J gave up 6 bases, with 8 bases separating them. The CDR3 has 11 amino acids. In nucleotides, the CDR3 is TGTGCCAGCAGCCGAAGGGGCGAGCAGTACTTC. Translation: CASSRRGEQYF.

This chain links TRBV7-2 with TRBJ1-1; the D is unclear. Germline V gives CDR1 SGHTA, CDR2 FQGNSA. The CDR3 contains 13 residues. V was pared by 3 bases and J by 5 bases, with 10 bases between. The CDR3 sequence is CASSFVGSTEAFF. CDR3 nucleotide sequence: TGTGCCAGCAGCTTCGTAGGGTCAACTGAAGCTTTCTTT.

The rearrangement joins TRBV7-2 to TRBJ1-1; D not certain. CDR3 length equals 16 residues. V gave up 1 base and J gave up 5 bases, with 17 bases separating them. Germline assignment: CDR1 SGHTA and CDR2 FQGNSA. CDR3 bases: TGTGCCAGCAGCTTAGGAGGAGGCAACGGCAGGACTGAAGCTTTCTTT. Amino acid sequence: CASSLGGGNGRTEAFF.

The CDR3, as DNA: TGCGCCAGCAGCTTGGCCGACAGCTCTGGCGGGGAGCTGTTTTTT. Its translation is CASSLADSSGGELFF. J is TRBJ2-2 and V is TRBV5-1, with a weak D call TRBD1 (5 bases). Trimming pared 0 bases from V and 7 bases from J, leaving 13 bases between. Germline CDR1 reads SGHRS; CDR2 reads YFSETQ. The CDR3 loop spans 15 amino acids.

This CDR3 reads CASSPYSGSTYEQYF. The CDR3, as DNA: TGTGCCAGCTCCCCCTACTCCGGCAGCACCTACGAGCAGTACTTC. This chain connects TRBV18 to TRBJ2-7, with D unclear. With 6 bases removed from V and 2 bases from J, the gap between germline ends came to 17 bases. The germline CDR1 and CDR2 sequences are KGHSH and LQKENI. CDR3 length equals 15 residues.

The chain uses TRBV19 and TRBJ2-3; 9 bases agree with TRBD2. The CDR3 runs 18 residues. Germline V lookup: CDR1 LNHDA, CDR2 SQIVND (reference sequence). The V and J ends lost 5 bases and 0 bases, in that order; junction bases with no gene match: 12. The CDR3 spells CASSPRVSGRGSTDTQYF. The CDR3 nucleotides are TGTGCCAGTAGTCCGCGGGTTAGCGGGAGAGGGAGCACAGATACGCAGTATTTT.

DNA of the CDR3: TGTGCCAGCAGCCGTGGTCGTGGTACGTTTGAAAAACTGTTTTTT. Amino acid sequence: CASSRGRGTFEKLFF. The chain is built from TRBV5-6 and TRBJ1-4, with unresolved D. CDR3 size: 15 residues. Between the trimmed V and J ends, which lost 4 bases and 7 bases, there was a span of 17 bases. CDR1 SGHDT and CDR2 YYEEEE come from the germline V gene. Together with reference TRBV5-6 and TRBJ1-4, the CDR3 gives the full variable domain: DAGVTQSPTHLIKTRGQQVTLRCSPKSGHDTVSWYQQALGQGPQFIFQYYEEEERQRGNFPDRFSGHQFPNYSSELNVNALLLGDSALYLCASSRGRGTFEKLFFGSGTQLSVL.

This rearrangement joins TRBV6-5 to TRBJ2-7; 7 bases align to TRBD1. Trimming removed 8 bases from V and 0 bases from J; junction bases left unmatched: 4. This CDR3 region has 13 residues. Germline assignment: CDR1 MNHEY and CDR2 SVGAGI. The CDR3: CASLSGGSYEQYF. CDR3 DNA sequence: TGTGCCAGCCTTTCAGGGGGCTCCTACGAGCAGTACTTC.

The V gene is TRBV5-5, the J gene TRBJ2-7, with 7 positions matching TRBD2. Losses at the gene ends were 3 bases for V and 2 bases for J; bases not matched to a gene: 11. This CDR3 is built from 16 residues. Germline V gene lookup returns CDR1 SGHKS and CDR2 YYEKEE (reference sequence). The CDR3 DNA reads as TGTGCCAGCAGCTCTGCCGCCCTAGCGGCAGCCTACGAGCAGTACTTC. Protein product: CASSSAALAAAYEQYF.

A remark on this clone: This sample includes further DNA sequences coding for the same CDR3. The chain couples TRBV28 to TRBJ1-2; no definite D call. Germline CDR1 is MDHEN and CDR2 is SYDVKM. The CDR3 loop spans 14 amino acids. The V end lost 1 base, the J end lost 2 bases, and 8 bases lay between the germline ends. CDR3 residues: CASSLSGRNYGYTF. CDR3 in DNA: TGTGCCAGCAGTTTATCCGGGAGAAACTATGGCTACACCTTC.

The V and J genes are TRBV6-5 and TRBJ2-1; 7 bases fit TRBD1. Germline V gene sequence: CDR1 MNHEY, CDR2 SVGAGI. Losses at the gene ends were 2 bases for V and 7 bases for J; bases not matched to a gene: 8. The CDR3 has 15 amino acids. CDR3 amino acids: CASSYDRAGGNEQFF. The CDR3, as DNA: TGTGCCAGCAGTTACGACAGGGCTGGGGGAAATGAGCAGTTCTTC.

This sequence joins TRBV5-4 and TRBJ2-7; a weak D match, TRBD2 (5 bases). In germline, CDR1 is SGHNT, CDR2 YYREEE (reference sequence). The V and J ends lost 7 bases and 0 bases respectively, with 20 bases between them. The CDR3 is made up of 16 amino acids. Here the CDR3 reads CASSTGMKRNSYEQYF. The CDR3, as DNA: TGTGCCAGCTCGACCGGGATGAAGCGAAACTCCTACGAGCAGTACTTC.

The V gene is TRBV7-9, the J gene TRBJ2-2; 13 bases map to TRBD2. This CDR3 region has 17 residues. The ends lost 4 bases at V and 5 bases at J; junction bases unmatched: 7. CDR1 SEHNR and CDR2 FQNEAQ come from the germline V gene (reference sequence). CDR3 protein: CASSSGLAGVGTGELFF. CDR3 DNA: TGTGCCAGCAGCTCCGGACTAGCGGGAGTCGGAACCGGGGAGCTGTTTTTT.

The chain has TRBV7-3 and TRBJ2-1, with D possibly TRBD2 on 6 matching bases. Germline values: CDR1 SGHTA, CDR2 FQGTGA. This CDR3 has 16 amino acids. V gave up 1 base and J gave up 7 bases, with 17 bases separating them. The CDR3 bases are TGTGCCAGCAGCTTAAATCGGGCGGGATCTTTAAATGAGCAGTTCTTC. As protein: CASSLNRAGSLNEQFF.

CDR3 protein: CASSGVDRAQETQYF. Written as DNA, the CDR3 is TGTGCCAGTAGTGGGGTGGACAGGGCCCAAGAGACCCAGTACTTC. The rearrangement joins TRBV19 to TRBJ2-5; 8 bases fit TRBD1. V gave up 5 bases and J gave up 1 base; unmatched junction bases: 6. The CDR3 sequence is 15 residues long. The germline V gene encodes CDR1 LNHDA and CDR2 SQIVND (reference sequence).

The V call is TRBV11-2, the J call TRBJ2-3; 8 nucleotides agree with TRBD2. The CDR3 runs 16 residues. J gave up 2 bases and V 3 bases, and 7 bases lay outside the gene matches. Germline values: CDR1 SGHAT, CDR2 FQNNGV. The CDR3 protein is CASSLGGRRDTDTQYF. The CDR3 coding sequence is TGTGCCAGCAGCTTGGGCGGGAGGCGAGACACAGATACGCAGTATTTT.

This clone came up a few times. The rearrangement links TRBV21-1 to TRBJ2-5; the table's D call TRBD2 went unverified against the DNA. TRBV21-1 is reported as a pseudogene. The CDR3 has 14 residues. CDR3: CASSKDRVRETQYF. CDR3 nucleotides: TGTGCCAGCAGCAAAGACCGGGTTCGGGAGACCCAGTACTTC.

With respect to this clone: At the DNA level, this CDR3 is encoded by other sequences in the same sample as well. The chain joins TRBV11-3 to TRBJ1-1; D is possibly TRBD1 (5 bases). This CDR3 contains 14 residues. V lost 0 bases and J lost 3, with 8 bases in between. Germline V gives CDR1 SGHNT, CDR2 YENEEA. The CDR3 here is CASSLEGADTEAFF. The CDR3 region has the DNA TGTGCCAGCAGCTTAGAAGGGGCGGACACTGAAGCTTTCTTT.

At least ten counts were recorded for this clone. The V and J genes are TRBV28 and TRBJ1-2, with 9 positions matching TRBD1. CDR1 is MDHEN and CDR2 is SYDVKM in the germline V gene. This CDR3 region has 15 residues. The V gene end was trimmed by 7 bases and the J gene end by 6 bases; junction bases not matched to a gene: 12. CDR3 in DNA: TGTGCCAGCAATACGCCAGGGACAGGGCGAAATGGCTACACCTTC. It is translated as CASNTPGTGRNGYTF.

The rearrangement uses TRBV4-1 and TRBJ2-5; D tentatively reads TRBD1 or TRBD2 (5 bases each). CDR1 and CDR2 (germline): MGHRA, YSYEKL. The V and J ends lost 1 base and 6 bases respectively, with 18 bases between them. CDR3 length equals 16 residues. CDR3 coding DNA: TGCGCCAGCAGCCAAGGATCTGCGAGGGGAATGAAGACCCAGTACTTC. Its translation: CASSQGSARGMKTQYF.